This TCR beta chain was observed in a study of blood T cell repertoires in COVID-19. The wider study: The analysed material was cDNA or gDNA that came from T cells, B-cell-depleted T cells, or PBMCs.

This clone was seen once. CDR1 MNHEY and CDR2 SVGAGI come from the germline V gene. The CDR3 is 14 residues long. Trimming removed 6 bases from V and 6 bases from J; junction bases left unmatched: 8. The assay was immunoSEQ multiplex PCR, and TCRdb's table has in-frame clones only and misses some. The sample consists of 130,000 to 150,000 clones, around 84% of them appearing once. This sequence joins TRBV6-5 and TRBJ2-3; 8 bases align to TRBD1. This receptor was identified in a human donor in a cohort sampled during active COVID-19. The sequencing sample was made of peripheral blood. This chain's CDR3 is CASRLTGGTDTQYF. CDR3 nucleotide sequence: TGTGCCAGCAGATTAACAGGGGGGACGGATACGCAGTATTTT.